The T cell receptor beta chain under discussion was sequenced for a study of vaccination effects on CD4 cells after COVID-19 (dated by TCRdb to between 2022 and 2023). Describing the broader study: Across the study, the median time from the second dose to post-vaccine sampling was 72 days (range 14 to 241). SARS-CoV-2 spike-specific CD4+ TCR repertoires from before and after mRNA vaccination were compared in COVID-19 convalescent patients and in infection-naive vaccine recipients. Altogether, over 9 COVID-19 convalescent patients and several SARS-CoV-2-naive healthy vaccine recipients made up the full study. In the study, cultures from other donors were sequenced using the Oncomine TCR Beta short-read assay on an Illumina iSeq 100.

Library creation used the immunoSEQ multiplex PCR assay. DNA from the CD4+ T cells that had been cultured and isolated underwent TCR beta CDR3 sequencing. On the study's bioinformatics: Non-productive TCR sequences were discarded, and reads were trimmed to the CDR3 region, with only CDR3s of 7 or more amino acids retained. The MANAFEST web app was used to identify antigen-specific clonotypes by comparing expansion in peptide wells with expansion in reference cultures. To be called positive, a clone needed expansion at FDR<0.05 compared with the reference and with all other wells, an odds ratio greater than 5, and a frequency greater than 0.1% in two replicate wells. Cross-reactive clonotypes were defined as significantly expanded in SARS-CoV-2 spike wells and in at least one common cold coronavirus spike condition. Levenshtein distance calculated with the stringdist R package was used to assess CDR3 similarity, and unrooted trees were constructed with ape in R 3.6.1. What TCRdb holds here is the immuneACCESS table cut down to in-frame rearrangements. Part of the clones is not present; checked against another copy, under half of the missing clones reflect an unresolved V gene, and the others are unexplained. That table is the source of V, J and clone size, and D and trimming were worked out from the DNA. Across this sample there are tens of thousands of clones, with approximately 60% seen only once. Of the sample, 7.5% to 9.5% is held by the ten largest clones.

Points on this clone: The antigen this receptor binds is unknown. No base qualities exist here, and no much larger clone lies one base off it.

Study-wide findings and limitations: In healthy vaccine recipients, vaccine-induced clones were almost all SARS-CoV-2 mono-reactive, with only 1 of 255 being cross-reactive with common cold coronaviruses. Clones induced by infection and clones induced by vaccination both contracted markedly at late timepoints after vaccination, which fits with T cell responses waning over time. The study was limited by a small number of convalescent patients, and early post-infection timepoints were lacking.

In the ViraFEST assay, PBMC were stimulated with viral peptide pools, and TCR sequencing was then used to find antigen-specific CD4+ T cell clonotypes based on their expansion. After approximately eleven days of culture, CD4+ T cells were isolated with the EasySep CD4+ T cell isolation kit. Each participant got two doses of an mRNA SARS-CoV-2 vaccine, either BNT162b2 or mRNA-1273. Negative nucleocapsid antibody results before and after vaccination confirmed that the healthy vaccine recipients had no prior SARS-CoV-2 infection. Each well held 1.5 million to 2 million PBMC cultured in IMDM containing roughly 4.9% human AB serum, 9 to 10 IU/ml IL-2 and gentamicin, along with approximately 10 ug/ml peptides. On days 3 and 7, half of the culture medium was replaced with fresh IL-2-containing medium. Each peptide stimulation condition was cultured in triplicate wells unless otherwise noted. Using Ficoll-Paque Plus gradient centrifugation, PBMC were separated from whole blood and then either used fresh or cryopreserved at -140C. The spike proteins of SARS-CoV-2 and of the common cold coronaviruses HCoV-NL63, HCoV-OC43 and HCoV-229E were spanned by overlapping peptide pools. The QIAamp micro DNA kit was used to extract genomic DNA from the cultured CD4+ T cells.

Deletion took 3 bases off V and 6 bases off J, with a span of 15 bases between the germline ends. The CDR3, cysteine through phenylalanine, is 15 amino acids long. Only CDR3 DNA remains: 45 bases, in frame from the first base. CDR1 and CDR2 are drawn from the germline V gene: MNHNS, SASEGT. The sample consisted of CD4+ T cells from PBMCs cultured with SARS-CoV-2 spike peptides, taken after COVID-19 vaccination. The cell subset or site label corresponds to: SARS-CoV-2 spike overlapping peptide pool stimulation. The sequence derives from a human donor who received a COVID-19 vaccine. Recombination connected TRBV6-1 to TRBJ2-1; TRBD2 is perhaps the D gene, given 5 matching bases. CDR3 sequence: CASSDGVAPPNEQFF. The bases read TGTGCCAGCAGTGACGGGGTGGCTCCCCCCAATGAGCAGTTCTTC.